These 2 T cell receptor beta chains originate from one sample sequenced in a study of T-cell memory formation after mild COVID-19. TCRdb re-derived calls from the 5' RACE reads in MiXCR, one entry per CDR3 protein. Among a few hundred thousand distinct CDR3 sequences listed, 28% were seen once. Sequences were obtained from PBMCs or a T cell subset sorted from them (not recorded which). Every receptor here comes from an adult woman who had mild COVID-19 (a few samples of this study predate the infection). Cell type and time point are not known.

There are a few counts of this clonotype. V and J are TRBV6-1 and TRBJ1-3; no clear D gene. Trimming left V 0 bases short and J 0 bases short, with 6 bases between. From germline, CDR1 is MNHNS and CDR2 SASEGT. This CDR3 has 15 amino acids. The CDR3 coding sequence is TGTGCCAGCAGTGAAGCCCCGAGCTCTGGAAACACCATATATTTT. This translates into CASSEAPSSGNTIYF.

This clonotype came up a few times. The chain links TRBV4-1 to TRBJ2-7, with 8 bases matching TRBD2. The CDR3 has 15 amino acids. CDR1 and CDR2 (germline): MGHRA, YSYEKL. The V and J ends lost 4 bases and 2 bases, in that order; junction bases with no gene match: 7. CDR3: CASSRGGSGAYEQYF. The DNA of the CDR3 is TGCGCCAGCAGCCGCGGGGGGTCCGGGGCCTACGAGCAGTACTTC.